These 23 T cell receptor beta chains were sequenced from one sample in a study of blood T cell repertoires in COVID-19. Only in-frame clones appear in the TCRdb table, and some are missing; sequencing was by immunoSEQ multiplex PCR. The sample includes roughly 250,000 clones, around nine tenths of them seen just once. Sequenced sample: PBMCs or T cells enriched from blood (not recorded which). These receptors were obtained from a woman between 18 and 29 years old who had recovered from COVID-19.

This chain connects TRBV2 to TRBJ2-6, with TRBD1 matching 8 bases. V was pared by 8 bases and J by 1 base, with 13 bases of the junction left unmatched. The CDR3 is made up of 18 amino acids. Germline lookup yields CDR1 SNHLY and CDR2 FYNNEI. The CDR3 reads CASQGARWTGSGANVLTF. The CDR3, as DNA: TGTGCCAGCCAAGGGGCGAGGTGGACAGGGTCTGGGGCCAACGTCCTGACTTTC.

The V gene is TRBV2, the J gene TRBJ2-7, with 7 bases identical to TRBD1. CDR3 length: 14 residues. Per germline, CDR1 SNHLY and CDR2 FYNNEI. V lost 7 bases and J lost 1; bases outside the gene matches: 7. The CDR3 bases are TGTGCCAGCACATCCAGGACAGGATCCTACGAGCAGTACTTC. This sequence encodes CASTSRTGSYEQYF.

The rearrangement uses TRBV2 and TRBJ1-5, with a weak D call TRBD1 (5 bases). Between the trimmed V and J ends, which lost 3 bases and 9 bases, there was a span of 12 bases. The CDR3 loop spans 13 amino acids. Germline assignment: CDR1 SNHLY and CDR2 FYNNEI. CDR3 loop: CASSEMSTGPQHF. The CDR3 DNA sequence: TGTGCCAGCAGTGAGATGAGCACAGGGCCCCAGCATTTT.

CDR3 in DNA: TGTGCCAGCTCAGAGGGGGCGCGAGGAAACACCATATATTTT. Its translation: CASSEGARGNTIYF. The gene calls are TRBV18 and TRBJ1-3; 7 bases agree with TRBD1. Looked up from germline, CDR1 is KGHSH and CDR2 is LQKENI. Trimming cost V 5 bases and J 4 bases; bases outside gene matches: 5. CDR3 length: 14 amino acids. The full variable domain, rest sourced from reference TRBV18 and TRBJ1-3, is NAGVMQNPRHLVRRRGQEARLRCSPMKGHSHVYWYRQLPEEGLKFMVYLQKENIIDESGMPKERFSAEFPKEGPSILRIQQVVRGDSAAYFCASSEGARGNTIYFGEGSWLTVV.

CDR3 nucleotide sequence: TGTGCCATCAGTGAGTCGCTTTTGCAGGATACGCAGTATTTT. Protein product: CAISESLLQDTQYF. J is TRBJ2-3 and V is TRBV10-3, with no clear D. This CDR3 contains 14 residues. The germline V gene has CDR1 ENHRY and CDR2 SYGVKD. V lost 0 bases and J 6 bases, leaving 10 bases between the germline ends.

The rearrangement uses TRBV10-2 and TRBJ1-6, with D unclear. CDR3 length equals 14 residues. With 6 bases removed from V and 1 base from J, the gap between germline ends came to 7 bases. Germline V gene lookup returns CDR1 WSHSY and CDR2 SAAADI. This chain's CDR3 is CASRRGSYNSPLHF. As DNA, the CDR3 is TGCGCCAGCAGGAGAGGGTCCTATAATTCACCCCTCCACTTT.

The chain couples TRBV6-5 to TRBJ1-1; 8 bases agree with TRBD1. J gave up 8 bases and V 6 bases, and 5 bases lay outside the gene matches. The germline V gene encodes CDR1 MNHEY and CDR2 SVGAGI. The CDR3 length is 12 residues. The CDR3 region has the DNA TGTGCCAGCAGCGTGACAGGGGCAGAAGCTTTCTTT. As protein: CASSVTGAEAFF.

The gene calls are TRBV19 and TRBJ1-1, with 7 bases identical to TRBD1. Germline CDR1 reads LNHDA; CDR2 reads SQIVND (reference sequence). V dropped 5 bases and J dropped 5; count of bases not matched to a gene: 5. This CDR3 has 13 amino acids. CDR3 coding DNA: TGTGCCAGTAGTCAGGGGGTTGGGACTGAAGCTTTCTTT. Its translation is CASSQGVGTEAFF. Using reference TRBV19 and TRBJ1-1 for the parts outside the CDR3, the full variable domain is DGGITQSPKYLFRKEGQNVTLSCEQNLNHDAMYWYRQDPGQGLRLIYYSQIVNDFQKGDIAEGYSVSREKKESFPLTVTSAQKNPTAFYLCASSQGVGTEAFFGQGTRLTVV.

The J gene is TRBJ1-1, the V gene TRBV6-1; perhaps TRBD1 as D (5 bases). Trimming cost V 1 base and J 2 bases, with 14 bases left between them. Germline CDR1 reads MNHNS; CDR2 reads SASEGT. The CDR3 is made up of 16 amino acids. CDR3 DNA: TGTGCCAGCAGTGAAGTTATTGGACAAGCCAACACTGAAGCTTTCTTT. This gives the protein CASSEVIGQANTEAFF.

The chain employs TRBV3-1 (or the pseudogene TRBV3-2) and TRBJ1-1, with 8 bases matching TRBD1. Germline CDR1 reads LGHDT; CDR2 reads YNNKEL (reference sequence). The CDR3 has 15 amino acids. V dropped 6 bases and J dropped 2; count of bases not matched to a gene: 8. CDR3 region: CASRLRGQGNTEAFF. CDR3 in DNA: TGTGCCAGCAGGTTGAGAGGACAGGGTAACACTGAAGCTTTCTTT.

The chain recombines TRBV4-1 with TRBJ2-7; 7 bases are shared with TRBD1. Germline V CDR1 and CDR2: MGHRA, YSYEKL. The V and J ends lost 4 bases and 3 bases, in that order; junction bases with no gene match: 12. CDR3 length equals 16 residues. The CDR3 here is CASSLLPEQGFYEQYF. DNA for the CDR3: TGCGCCAGCAGCCTTTTGCCGGAACAGGGGTTCTACGAGCAGTACTTC.

The chain uses TRBV4-2 and TRBJ1-2; D call uncertain. The CDR3 is made up of 15 amino acids. Germline V gene sequence: CDR1 LGHNA, CDR2 YNFKEQ. V was trimmed by 3 bases and J by 0 bases, leaving 11 bases between them. Written as DNA, the CDR3 is TGTGCCAGCAGCCACCAAACTGAAGCTAACTATGGCTACACCTTC. It specifies CASSHQTEANYGYTF.

This rearrangement joins TRBV3-1 (or the pseudogene TRBV3-2) to TRBJ1-2; D gene ambiguous. This CDR3 spans 16 amino acids. CDR1 and CDR2 (germline): LGHDT, YNNKEL (reference sequence). Between the trimmed V and J ends, which lost 1 base and 7 bases, there was a span of 19 bases. The CDR3 DNA is TGTGCCAGCAGCCAAGGAGGAGGGCAGAGGATAGCTGGCTACACCTTC. Its protein is CASSQGGGQRIAGYTF.

There are a few counts of this clone. The chain recombines TRBV4-2 with TRBJ1-2; 10 bases agree with TRBD1. The junction had 8 bases not matched to a gene; V was cut back by 0 bases and J by 4 bases. This CDR3 has 17 amino acids. CDR1 and CDR2 from the germline V gene are LGHNA and YNFKEQ. The chain's CDR3 is CASSQDRDRGRFYGYTF. In nucleotides, the CDR3 is TGTGCCAGCAGCCAAGATCGGGACAGGGGTCGGTTCTATGGCTACACCTTC.

V usage is TRBV12-3 or TRBV12-4 and J usage is TRBJ2-1; maybe TRBD2 (5 bases). Between the trimmed V and J ends, which lost 2 bases and 7 bases, there was a span of 9 bases. The CDR3 is made up of 13 amino acids. The CDR3 loop is CASSLLRGNEQFF. As DNA, the CDR3 is TGTGCCAGCAGTTTACTTCGGGGTAATGAGCAGTTCTTC.

The CDR3 spells CASSLDRGVMNTEAFF. The CDR3 region has the DNA TGTGCCAGCAGCTTGGACAGGGGCGTAATGAACACTGAAGCTTTCTTT. This chain joins TRBV7-9 and TRBJ1-1; TRBD1 matches at 9 bases. This CDR3 is 16 amino acids long. V shed 3 bases and J 0 bases; nucleotides not matched to a gene: 5. The V gene's germline CDR1 is SEHNR and CDR2 FQNEAQ (reference sequence). The full variable domain, completed using reference TRBV7-9 and TRBJ1-1, is DTGVSQNPRHKITKRGQNVTFRCDPISEHNRLYWYRQTLGQGPEFLTYFQNEAQLEKSRLLSDRFSAERPKGSFSTLEIQRTEQGDSAMYLCASSLDRGVMNTEAFFGQGTRLTVV.

The rearrangement links TRBV18 to TRBJ2-5; D is unclear. Germline assignment: CDR1 KGHSH and CDR2 LQKENI. This CDR3 comprises 13 residues. V lost 4 bases and J 2 bases, leaving 8 bases between the germline ends. CDR3 nucleotides: TGTGCCAGCTCACAAGGAGATCAAGAGACCCAGTACTTC. Protein product: CASSQGDQETQYF.

This chain connects TRBV9 to TRBJ2-1; 9 nucleotides agree with TRBD1. Germline assignment: CDR1 SGDLS and CDR2 YYNGEE. V shed 4 bases and J 7 bases; nucleotides not matched to a gene: 6. There are 14 residues in the CDR3. DNA for the CDR3: TGTGCCAGCAGCCCGGGACAGGGCTTTAATGAGCAGTTCTTC. This translates into CASSPGQGFNEQFF.

The chain uses TRBV29-1 and TRBJ2-7; D gene ambiguous. In germline, CDR1 is SQVTM, CDR2 ANQGSEA. The CDR3 length is 14 residues. Trimming removed 4 bases at V and 2 bases at J, with 15 bases between. The CDR3 protein is CSVVSYGNPYEQYF. CDR3 nucleotides: TGCAGCGTTGTATCTTATGGCAATCCCTACGAGCAGTACTTC.

The rearrangement uses TRBV18 and TRBJ1-1; TRBD1 might be the D (6 bases). The CDR3 is made up of 15 amino acids. Germline assignment: CDR1 KGHSH and CDR2 LQKENI. The V end lost 0 bases, the J end lost 3 bases, and 11 bases lay between the germline ends. The CDR3 DNA reads as TGTGCCAGCTCACCACCGTCAGGGGCCGACACTGAAGCTTTCTTT. This translates into CASSPPSGADTEAFF. Full variable domain (remainder filled in from reference TRBV18 and TRBJ1-1): NAGVMQNPRHLVRRRGQEARLRCSPMKGHSHVYWYRQLPEEGLKFMVYLQKENIIDESGMPKERFSAEFPKEGPSILRIQQVVRGDSAAYFCASSPPSGADTEAFFGQGTRLTVV.

The chain has TRBV10-3 and TRBJ2-7; 8 nucleotides match TRBD1. This CDR3 has 16 amino acids. Germline V gene sequence: CDR1 ENHRY, CDR2 SYGVKD. The V gene end was trimmed by 0 bases and the J gene end by 4 bases; junction bases not matched to a gene: 8. The CDR3 coding sequence is TGTGCCATCAGTGAGTCGTTAGTGGGACAGGTTTACGAGCAGTACTTC. Translation gives CAISESLVGQVYEQYF.

V usage is TRBV5-4 and J usage is TRBJ2-1; D gene unclear. The CDR3 spans 16 residues. Per germline, CDR1 SGHNT and CDR2 YYREEE (reference sequence). Trimming took off 0 bases at V and 1 base at J, with 11 bases between the two ends. CDR3 loop: CASSLVPGTSYNEQFF. In nucleotides, the CDR3 is TGTGCCAGCAGCTTGGTGCCAGGAACATCCTACAATGAGCAGTTCTTC. The full variable domain, with the rest looked up from reference TRBV5-4 and TRBJ2-1, is ETGVTQSPTHLIKTRGQQVTLRCSSQSGHNTVSWYQQALGQGPQFIFQYYREEENGRGNFPPRFSGLQFPNYSSELNVNALELDDSALYLCASSLVPGTSYNEQFFGPGTRLTVL.

The chain uses TRBV6-5 and TRBJ1-3, with D possibly TRBD1 on 6 matching bases. The CDR3 is made up of 14 amino acids. Germline V gene data show CDR1 as MNHEY and CDR2 as SVGAGI. Trimming took 5 bases from V and 1 from J, leaving 9 bases between them. This CDR3 is CASSRGQSGNTIYF. In nucleotides, the CDR3 is TGTGCCAGCAGTAGAGGACAGTCTGGAAACACCATATATTTT.